In its sample, the clone carrying this T cell receptor beta chain is medium-sized (0.01 to 0.1%). Antigen specificity is unknown. Multiplex PCR employing 32 V and 13 J primers generated amplicons of the TCR beta CDR3. TCRdb re-called the multiplex PCR reads through MiXCR, storing one row per CDR3 protein. The sample lists 5,600 or so distinct CDR3 sequences; roughly a sixth were seen once. Germline values: CDR1 DFQATT, CDR2 SNEGSKA (reference sequence). The CDR3 is 14 amino acids. V shed 4 bases and J shed 3 bases, with 13 bases lying between them. This entry is derived from a study of immune heterogeneity within non-small cell lung tumors. Study findings and constraints: Correlation analysis showed that local T-cell clonality was moderately but significantly associated with local tumor mutational burden (R 0.3 to 0.4).

Bulk tumor genomic DNA served as template, at around 600 ng per sample. In surgery, several biopsies were collected from each primary tumor at widely spaced sites. Those enrolled were patients newly diagnosed with untreated non-small cell lung cancer and undergoing curative surgery. This sequence originates from a man aged 35 to 55 with non-small cell lung cancer. Source material: lung tumor tissue. The chain recombines TRBV20-1 with TRBJ1-5, with D tentatively TRBD1 (6 bases). CDR3 nucleotides: TGCAGTGCTACAACAGGGCGTGACAATCAGCCCCAGCATTTT. It codes for CSATTGRDNQPQHF.